This is a list of T cell receptor beta chains from one sample in a study of T cell repertoires in cytomegalovirus infection. These receptors' antigens are unknown. Each CDR3 protein gets one entry after TCRdb re-called the reads with MiXCR. Here the sample spans about a million distinct CDR3 sequences, 25% to 40% being singletons. The sequencing used cultured CD8+ T cells from PBMCs, collected from culture after CMV antigen stimulation. The receptors stem from a human donor in good health (CMV status not recorded). Some clones in this sample may be carry-over from other donors' samples. Each CDR3 is given with its conserved first and last residue. D genes are given only for firm matches. Rows may omit the clone size; those that give it use once, few, many or a size class.

D gene,clone size,V gene,J gene,CDR3 protein,CDR3 DNA
TRBD2,.,TRBV7-3,TRBJ2-1,CASSLTIAAGAGGSSYNVQFF,TGTGCCAGCAGCTTAACAATCGCAGCTGGGGCGGGGGGGAGCTCCTACAATGTGCAGTTCTTC
TRBD1,few,TRBV12-3/TRBV12-4,TRBJ1-1,CASSRTPTGGTEAFF,TGTGCCAGCAGCCGAACCCCAACAGGGGGCACTGAAGCTTTCTTT
.,few,TRBV27,TRBJ2-3,CASTHDMVTDTQYF,TGTGCCAGCACCCACGACATGGTCACAGATACGCAGTATTTT
.,many,TRBV7-6,TRBJ2-1,CASSVNPLGGLVNEQFF,TGTGCCAGCAGCGTGAACCCCTTAGGGGGGTTAGTCAATGAGCAGTTCTTC
TRBD1,.,TRBV5-1,TRBJ2-5,CARNHRGRATQYF,TGCGCCAGGAACCACAGGGGGCGAGCGACCCAGTACTTC
.,.,TRBV12-3/TRBV12-4,TRBJ2-1,CASSLDIYNEQFF,TGTGCCAGCAGTCTAGACATTTACAATGAGCAGTTCTTC
.,.,TRBV3-1,TRBJ2-3,CASSTLDGASDTQYF,TGTGCCAGCAGCACTCTCGATGGGGCCTCAGATACGCAGTATTTT
.,few,TRBV7-9,TRBJ2-4,CASGLKTVGAKNIQYF,TGTGCCAGCGGATTAAAAACAGTTGGAGCCAAAAACATTCAGTACTTC
.,.,TRBV7-6,TRBJ2-7,CASSFGTENYEQYF,TGTGCCAGCAGCTTTGGGACCGAGAACTACGAGCAGTACTTC
TRBD1,.,TRBV6-5,TRBJ2-7,CASSYDGTAGYEQYF,TGTGCCAGCAGTTACGATGGGACAGCCGGCTACGAGCAGTACTTC
.,many,TRBV7-2,TRBJ2-5,CASSFTGGGAQETQYF,TGTGCCAGCAGCTTCACTGGAGGGGGGGCACAAGAGACCCAGTACTTC
.,.,TRBV4-1,TRBJ2-1,CASSQDKGPLWNEQFF,TGCGCCAGCAGCCAAGATAAAGGGCCTTTGTGGAATGAGCAGTTCTTC
.,.,TRBV12-3/TRBV12-4,TRBJ1-5,CASSFIAGRDQPQHF,TGTGCCAGCAGTTTTATTGCAGGGCGTGATCAGCCCCAGCATTTT
.,.,TRBV27,TRBJ2-2,CASSLSPFGELFF,TGTGCCAGCAGTTTATCGCCGTTCGGGGAGCTGTTTTTT
.,few,TRBV10-3,TRBJ2-6,CAISEKKLQVNGSGANVLTF,TGTGCCATCAGTGAGAAAAAACTTCAGGTGAACGGCTCTGGGGCCAACGTCCTGACTTTC
.,.,TRBV7-6,TRBJ1-1,CASSLTPGQGNTEAFF,TGTGCCAGCAGCTTAACTCCCGGGCAGGGGAACACTGAAGCTTTCTTT
.,few,TRBV6-6,TRBJ1-2,CASSRLQGANYGYTF,TGTGCCAGCAGCCGTCTGCAGGGAGCTAACTATGGCTACACCTTC
TRBD1,.,TRBV7-9,TRBJ2-7,CASSGGTGSSYEQYF,TGTGCCAGCAGCGGAGGGACAGGGAGCTCCTACGAGCAGTACTTC
.,many,TRBV7-2,TRBJ1-1,CASSILQGTYLTEAFF,TGTGCCAGCAGCATACTACAGGGAACCTACCTAACTGAAGCTTTCTTT
.,few,TRBV6-5,TRBJ1-4,CASSYFYGVTNEKLFF,TGTGCCAGCAGTTATTTCTATGGGGTCACTAATGAAAAACTGTTTTTT
TRBD2,.,TRBV7-4,TRBJ2-5,CASSTPSGLFQETQYF,TGTGCCAGCAGCACCCCTAGCGGACTTTTCCAAGAGACCCAGTACTTC
TRBD1,many,TRBV12-3/TRBV12-4,TRBJ1-2,CASSPGTAYSYGYTF,TGTGCCAGCAGTCCCGGGACAGCTTACTCCTATGGCTACACCTTC
.,few,TRBV7-9,TRBJ2-2,CASSGRQTLTGELFF,TGTGCCAGCAGCGGTAGACAGACCCTCACCGGGGAGCTGTTTTTT
.,many,TRBV7-8,TRBJ2-2,CASSLAEATTANTGELFF,TGTGCCAGCAGCTTAGCGGAAGCAACCACAGCGAACACCGGGGAGCTGTTTTTT